These 30 T cell receptor beta chains came from one sample sequenced in a study of brain metastases from non-small cell lung cancer. This table comes from immunoSEQ multiplex PCR, and its TCRdb copy is limited to in-frame clones, with some not included. The sample records more than 14,000 clones, approximately 82% being singletons. Material for sequencing was primary lung tumor tissue. These TCRs come from a donor over 35 with non-small cell lung cancer.

The CDR3 coding sequence is TGTGCCAGCAGCTTGGGGGGGCGGGGGCCCACAGATACGCAGTATTTT. This encodes CASSLGGRGPTDTQYF. The chain employs TRBV5-4 and TRBJ2-3, with TRBD2 as a possible D gene (7 bases). CDR1 is SGHNT, CDR2 YYREEE, per germline (reference sequence). Deletions cut 0 bases from V and 2 bases from J, with 13 bases between. This CDR3 contains 16 residues.

This chain joins TRBV18 and TRBJ1-2; D unresolved. There are 14 residues in the CDR3. Trimming left V 1 base short and J 6 bases short, with 12 bases between. Germline V CDR1 and CDR2: KGHSH, LQKENI. CDR3 bases: TGTGCCAGCTCACCACGAGGACGGTTCGATGGCTACACCTTC. It yields the protein CASSPRGRFDGYTF.

CDR3 amino acids: CASSLDRTSGPYNEQFF. As DNA, the CDR3 is TGTGCCAGCAGCTTAGATCGGACTAGCGGGCCTTACAATGAGCAGTTCTTC. V and J are TRBV11-3 and TRBJ2-1; TRBD2 aligns across 11 bases. Germline values: CDR1 SGHNT, CDR2 YENEEA. The CDR3 is 17 residues long. Trimming took 0 bases from V and 4 from J; bases not matched to a gene: 5. Supplemented by reference TRBV11-3 and TRBJ2-1, the full variable domain reads EAGVVQSPRYKIIEKKQPVAFWCNPISGHNTLYWYLQNLGQGPELLIRYENEEAVDDSQLPKDRFSAERLKGVDSTLKIQPAELGDSAVYLCASSLDRTSGPYNEQFFGPGTRLTVL.

This clone was counted between two and nine times. The chain joins TRBV5-1 to TRBJ2-1; 8 positions match TRBD1. The CDR3 spans 13 residues. Germline V CDR1 and CDR2: SGHRS, YFSETQ. The trim removed 5 bases at V and 8 bases at J, leaving 6 bases unmatched. The CDR3 DNA reads as TGCGCCAGCAGTTCGACAGGGGCCGATGAGCAGTTCTTC. This gives the protein CASSSTGADEQFF.

This chain links TRBV5-1 with TRBJ2-3; D remains unclear. There are 16 residues in the CDR3. Trimming removed 3 bases at V and 1 base at J, with 15 bases between. In germline, CDR1 is SGHRS, CDR2 YFSETQ. The CDR3 DNA follows: TGCGCCAGCAGCTCCAATTCGGGCCTTCGCACAGATACGCAGTATTTT. Amino acids: CASSSNSGLRTDTQYF.

This sequence joins TRBV12-5 and TRBJ2-3; maybe TRBD2 (6 bases). Germline V gene lookup returns CDR1 LGHNT and CDR2 FRNRAP. The CDR3 contains 14 residues. V was cut by 4 bases and J by 3 bases, with 11 bases left in between. The CDR3 loop is CASGWRESTDTQYF. The CDR3 DNA follows: TGTGCTAGTGGTTGGAGGGAGTCGACAGATACGCAGTATTTT.

The J gene is TRBJ2-2, the V gene TRBV7-9; 8 nucleotides agree with TRBD2. This CDR3 has 14 amino acids. The ends lost 8 bases at V and 2 bases at J; junction bases unmatched: 4. The germline gives CDR1 SEHNR, CDR2 FQNEAQ (reference sequence). CDR3 sequence (DNA): TGTGCCAGCCGGCGGGGGGCAAACACCGGGGAGCTGTTTTTT. It translates to CASRRGANTGELFF.

The chain couples TRBV3-1 (or the pseudogene TRBV3-2) to TRBJ2-7; D remains ambiguous. V lost 0 bases, J lost 2 bases, and 14 bases lay in between. The CDR3 covers 16 residues. The germline gives CDR1 LGHDT, CDR2 YNNKEL (reference sequence). The CDR3 DNA reads TGTGCCAGCAGCCAAGATAGTAGATGGCACACCTACGAGCAGTACTTC. This translates into CASSQDSRWHTYEQYF.

The V call is TRBV19, the J call TRBJ1-1; 10 nucleotides line up with TRBD1. The germline gives CDR1 LNHDA, CDR2 SQIVND (reference sequence). With V trimmed by 5 bases and J by 5 bases, 8 bases remained unmatched. The CDR3 is made up of 15 amino acids. CDR3 DNA: TGTGCCAGTAGTCCGACAGGGGGCAGGAGGACTGAAGCTTTCTTT. It yields the protein CASSPTGGRRTEAFF.

This clone was picked up a small number of times. Within the sample, other DNA sequences also encode this same CDR3. V and J are TRBV6-5 and TRBJ1-1, with 7 bases fitting TRBD1. CDR3 size: 14 residues. CDR1 is MNHEY and CDR2 is SVGAGI in the germline V gene. V was clipped by 8 bases and J by 1 base; unmatched bases: 7. CDR3 amino acids: CASFEGAPNTEAFF. CDR3 coding DNA: TGTGCCAGCTTTGAGGGGGCGCCGAACACTGAAGCTTTCTTT.

The rearrangement joins TRBV2 to TRBJ2-5, with D possibly TRBD2 on 5 matching bases. The CDR3 runs to 11 residues. V lost 2 bases to trimming and J lost 10 bases, with 8 bases between them. Germline V gives CDR1 SNHLY, CDR2 FYNNEI. This chain's CDR3 is CASSESGNQYF. CDR3 DNA sequence: TGTGCCAGCAGTGAATCGGGGAACCAGTACTTC.

The chain carries TRBV7-3 and TRBJ2-5, with a tentative D call TRBD2 (5 bases). Between the trimmed V and J ends, which lost 3 bases and 4 bases, there was a span of 12 bases. The CDR3 runs to 14 residues. Germline CDR1 and CDR2: SGHTA and FQGTGA. This CDR3 is CASSFLGERETQYF. Written as DNA, the CDR3 is TGTGCCAGCAGCTTTCTTGGGGAGCGAGAGACCCAGTACTTC. Based on the CDR3 plus reference TRBV7-3 and TRBJ2-5, the full variable domain is GAGVSQTPSNKVTEKGKYVELRCDPISGHTALYWYRQSLGQGPEFLIYFQGTGAADDSGLPNDRFFAVRPEGSVSTLKIQRTERGDSAVYLCASSFLGERETQYFGPGTRLLVL.

V usage is TRBV5-1 and J usage is TRBJ1-6; no definite D call. The CDR3 totals 15 residues. The V gene's germline CDR1 is SGHRS and CDR2 YFSETQ. The ends were cut back, 0 bases at V and 8 bases at J, with 12 bases in the middle. In nucleotides, the CDR3 is TGCGCCAGCAGCTTGGTAAGGGTGGGAGATTCACCCCTCCACTTT. Translating it yields CASSLVRVGDSPLHF. The entire variable domain, with the rest obtained from reference TRBV5-1 and TRBJ1-6, is as follows: KAGVTQTPRYLIKTRGQQVTLSCSPISGHRSVSWYQQTPGQGLQFLFEYFSETQRNKGNFPGRFSGRQFSNSRSEMNVSTLELGDSALYLCASSLVRVGDSPLHFGNGTRLTVT.

Concerning this clone itself: The junction shows a germline mismatch at one end, possibly a read error. The sample contains more than one DNA sequence encoding this CDR3. The CDR3 protein is CAWSVGGGRNQPQHF. CDR3 in DNA: TGTGCCTGGAGTGTAGGGGGAGGCCGGAATCAGCCTCAGCATTTT. The chain joins TRBV30 to TRBJ1-5; D might be TRBD1 (6 bases). CDR1 GTSNPN and CDR2 SVGIG come from the germline V gene (reference sequence). The CDR3 runs to 15 residues.

This clone was seen a handful of times. This chain uses TRBV7-9 with TRBJ1-2, with D possibly TRBD1 on 6 matching bases. The CDR3 runs to 16 residues. Germline V lookup: CDR1 SEHNR, CDR2 FQNEAQ (reference sequence). V was trimmed by 5 bases and J by 0 bases, leaving 16 bases between them. The CDR3 protein is CASSLGGTSANYGYTF. The CDR3 DNA reads as TGTGCCAGCAGCCTAGGGGGGACCTCGGCTAACTATGGCTACACCTTC.

This chain links TRBV19 with TRBJ1-5; D might be TRBD1 (5 bases). V was shortened by 3 bases and J by 3 bases, with 12 bases between the two germline ends. The germline gives CDR1 LNHDA, CDR2 SQIVND (reference sequence). The CDR3 length is 15 residues. The chain's CDR3 is CASSIGKDTNQPQHF. CDR3 coding DNA: TGTGCCAGTAGTATTGGAAAGGACACCAATCAGCCCCAGCATTTT.

The genes are TRBV7-2 and TRBJ1-1; D remains ambiguous. Germline V gene lookup returns CDR1 SGHTA and CDR2 FQGNSA. Deletions cut 3 bases from V and 1 base from J, with 6 bases between. The CDR3 consists of 13 residues. The CDR3 nucleotides are TGTGCCAGCAGCTTTGCGAAGAACACTGAAGCTTTCTTT. This sequence encodes CASSFAKNTEAFF.

The genes are TRBV6-5 and TRBJ2-3; 12 bases are shared with TRBD1. V shed 7 bases and J 15 bases; nucleotides not matched to a gene: 5. Germline CDR1 reads MNHEY; CDR2 reads SVGAGI. The CDR3 runs to 11 residues. CDR3 bases: TGTGCCAGCACCGGGACAGGGGGCGCATATTTT. This codes for CASTGTGGAYF.

The CDR3 region is CASSRTTGRTGELFF. CDR3 DNA: TGTGCCAGCAGCCGGACGACAGGGAGGACCGGGGAGCTGTTTTTT. The chain couples TRBV14 to TRBJ2-2, with a possible D match to TRBD1 (7 bases). The CDR3 loop spans 15 amino acids. V lost 4 bases and J 5 bases, leaving 14 bases between the germline ends. Per the germline V gene, CDR1 is SGHDN and CDR2 is FVKESK. The whole variable domain, remainder taken from reference TRBV14 and TRBJ2-2, is EAGVTQFPSHSVIEKGQTVTLRCDPISGHDNLYWYRRVMGKEIKFLLHFVKESKQDESGMPNNRFLAERTGGTYSTLKVQPAELEDSGVYFCASSRTTGRTGELFFGEGSRLTVL.

The genes are TRBV3-1 (or the pseudogene TRBV3-2) and TRBJ2-6; 9 nucleotides align to TRBD1. Per the germline V gene, CDR1 is LGHDT and CDR2 is YNNKEL (reference sequence). The length of the CDR3 is 17 residues. Trimming removed 4 bases from V and 3 bases from J; junction bases left unmatched: 7. DNA of the CDR3: TGTGCCAGCAGCCCTTTAGGACAGGGGTTTGGGGCCAACGTCCTGACTTTC. Protein: CASSPLGQGFGANVLTF.

This sequence joins TRBV5-4 and TRBJ1-2; 9 nucleotides match TRBD1. The ends lost 4 bases at V and 4 bases at J; junction bases unmatched: 2. CDR3 length: 13 residues. CDR1 SGHNT and CDR2 YYREEE come from the germline V gene (reference sequence). The CDR3 sequence is CASSRTGAYGYTF. The CDR3 DNA reads TGTGCCAGCAGCCGGACAGGGGCCTATGGCTACACCTTC.

The chain couples TRBV18 to TRBJ2-2, with 11 nucleotides matching TRBD1. Germline-derived CDR1 and CDR2 are KGHSH and LQKENI. Trimming cost V 4 bases and J 7 bases; bases outside gene matches: 8. The CDR3 loop spans 16 amino acids. The CDR3 loop is CASSQNGQGAGGELFF. CDR3 in DNA: TGTGCCAGCTCACAGAACGGACAGGGGGCTGGCGGGGAGCTGTTTTTT.

The chain uses TRBV11-3 and TRBJ2-7; a weak D match, TRBD1 (5 bases). Germline-derived CDR1 and CDR2 are SGHNT and YENEEA. This CDR3 spans 13 amino acids. The germline V and J ends were trimmed by 3 bases and 3 bases, with 9 bases remaining between them. The CDR3: CASSFRELYEQYV. Here the CDR3 DNA reads TGTGCCAGCAGCTTCAGGGAACTCTACGAGCAGTACGTC.

The gene calls are TRBV18 and TRBJ1-5, with TRBD1 identical over 7 bases. V gave up 3 bases and J gave up 9 bases; unmatched junction bases: 8. Per the germline V gene, CDR1 is KGHSH and CDR2 is LQKENI. This CDR3 is 14 amino acids long. CDR3 sequence (DNA): TGTGCCAGCTCACCTCCTGACAGGGCTACGCCCCAGCATTTT. Its translation: CASSPPDRATPQHF.

The sample holds one count of this clone. The chain joins TRBV19 to TRBJ2-7, with a weak D call TRBD1 (6 bases). CDR3 length: 13 amino acids. CDR1 and CDR2 from the germline V gene are LNHDA and SQIVND (reference sequence). Trimming pared 1 base from V and 10 bases from J, leaving 14 bases between. CDR3 nucleotides: TGTGCCAGTAGTATAGTGAGAGGGACACCCCAGTACTTC. Protein sequence: CASSIVRGTPQYF.

On this clone: One end of the junction is discordant with germline, which a read error may explain. J is TRBJ1-2 and V is TRBV6-5; possibly TRBD1 for D (5 bases). The germline V gene encodes CDR1 MNHEY and CDR2 SVGAGI. This CDR3 region has 14 residues. CDR3 loop: CASSLGGDYYGYIF. DNA of the CDR3: TGTGCCAGCAGCCTGGGGGGGGACTACTATGGCTACATCTTC.

This rearrangement joins TRBV2 to TRBJ2-1, with a possible D match to TRBD1 (5 bases). V gave up 5 bases and J gave up 8 bases, with 22 bases separating them. The CDR3 loop spans 16 amino acids. Germline-derived CDR1 and CDR2 are SNHLY and FYNNEI. The CDR3 is CASSTSPADNNYEQFF. The CDR3 coding sequence is TGTGCCAGCAGTACCTCTCCGGCGGACAATAACTATGAGCAGTTCTTC.

Worth noting for this clone: One end of the junction does not line up with germline, which may come from a read error. The chain recombines TRBV7-3 with TRBJ1-6; D remains ambiguous. The CDR3 covers 13 residues. The germline CDR1 and CDR2 sequences are SGHTA and FQGTGA. CDR3 region: CASSPQTDSPLHF. For the CDR3, the DNA is TGTGCCAGCAGCCCCCAGACGGACTCACCCCTTCACTTT.

This rearrangement joins TRBV29-1 to TRBJ2-7; 10 bases are shared with TRBD1. Germline V gene sequence: CDR1 SQVTM, CDR2 ANQGSEA. The trim removed 1 base at V and 6 bases at J, leaving 9 bases unmatched. This CDR3 is 15 amino acids long. In DNA form, the CDR3 reads TGCAGCGTTGAAGTTACCTCGGGGACAGGGGTCGAGCAGTACTTC. The encoded protein is CSVEVTSGTGVEQYF.

CDR3 in DNA: TGCGCCAGCAGCCAAGGGACAGCATTGAGCTCCTACAATGAGCAGTTCTTC. Residues: CASSQGTALSSYNEQFF. V is TRBV4-1 and J is TRBJ2-1; D is possibly TRBD1 (6 bases). There are 17 residues in the CDR3. The V gene lost 1 base and the J gene lost 0 bases, with 13 bases spanning the gap. The germline V gene encodes CDR1 MGHRA and CDR2 YSYEKL.